The entry below describes one T cell receptor beta chain. Its antigen is unknown. The sample comes from a study of identifying expanded T cells in peripheral blood. With 4 bases clipped from V and 8 bases from J, the junction kept 6 bases outside the gene matches. This CDR3 has 13 amino acids. Germline values: CDR1 SNHLY, CDR2 FYNNEI. The method was immunoSEQ multiplex PCR; TCRdb's version includes in-frame clones alone and lacks a portion of them. The data contain around 95,000 clones, over 80% of them singletons. Study-wide results and caveats: Differentially abundant clones: roughly 1.2 between replicates, about 16 at roughly 15 days, 18 to 20 at four. Approximately two-week clone count variance significantly increased as total template count grew.

This chain uses TRBV2 with TRBJ1-2, with 8 bases matching TRBD1. The specimen was blood. The receptor was derived from a person aged 18-69 years in good health. The CDR3, as DNA: TGTGCCAGCAGTGGGACAGGGAAGTACGGCTACACCTTC. Translating it yields CASSGTGKYGYTF.